Each of the 9 T cell receptor beta chains below was sequenced from the same sample in a study of shared clonotypes between healthy human individuals. Libraries were prepared by immunoSEQ multiplex PCR; TCRdb keeps only in-frame clonotypes and omits some of them. The sample has a few million clones, roughly 92% seen once. The sequenced sample was naive CD4+ T cells from PBMCs. Described subset: CD45RA+ positively selected. The receptors were sampled from a man aged 18 to 29 in good health. Some clones in this sample may be carry-over from other donors' samples.

The J gene is TRBJ2-1, the V gene TRBV5-6, with D tentatively TRBD1 (6 bases). This CDR3 is 15 amino acids long. V was pared by 0 bases and J by 8 bases, with 15 bases between. Germline values: CDR1 SGHDT, CDR2 YYEEEE. CDR3 DNA: TGTGCCAGCAGCTTGGAGGTCAGGGGTCAGGATGAGCAGTTCTTC. It specifies CASSLEVRGQDEQFF.

V usage is TRBV11-2 and J usage is TRBJ2-1; D unresolved. V was cut by 0 bases and J by 1 base, with 10 bases left in between. The germline CDR1 and CDR2 sequences are SGHAT and FQNNGV. The CDR3 has 16 residues. CDR3 sequence: CASSLDRLMSYNEQFF. DNA of the CDR3: TGTGCCAGCAGCTTAGATCGCCTGATGTCCTACAATGAGCAGTTCTTC. Together with reference TRBV11-2 and TRBJ2-1, the CDR3 gives the full variable domain: EAGVAQSPRYKIIEKRQSVAFWCNPISGHATLYWYQQILGQGPKLLIQFQNNGVVDDSQLPKDRFSAERLKGVDSTLKIQPAKLEDSAVYLCASSLDRLMSYNEQFFGPGTRLTVL.

This sequence joins TRBV13 and TRBJ2-3; weak D call: TRBD2 (5 bases). The CDR3 is 16 residues long. Trimming took off 5 bases at V and 0 bases at J, with 15 bases between the two ends. Germline V gene data show CDR1 as PRHDT and CDR2 as FYEKMQ (reference sequence). The CDR3 reads CASSPMLLESTDTQYF. The CDR3 bases are TGTGCCAGCAGCCCAATGCTACTAGAAAGCACAGATACGCAGTATTTT.

J is TRBJ1-5 and V is TRBV28; 9 positions agree with TRBD1. Germline V gives CDR1 MDHEN, CDR2 SYDVKM. The CDR3 loop spans 14 amino acids. Trimming took 5 bases from V and 6 from J; bases not matched to a gene: 5. CDR3 residues: CASSEQGAGQPQHF. For the CDR3, the DNA is TGTGCCAGCAGTGAACAGGGGGCTGGTCAGCCCCAGCATTTT.

The V gene is TRBV5-1, the J gene TRBJ2-7; 7 bases map to TRBD1. The CDR3 has 15 residues. V trimming: 4 bases; J trimming: 3 bases; junction bases outside the gene matches: 10. Germline CDR1 reads SGHRS; CDR2 reads YFSETQ. CDR3 sequence: CASSVTGTAVYEQYF. CDR3 in DNA: TGCGCCAGCAGCGTGACCGGGACAGCGGTCTACGAGCAGTACTTC.

J is TRBJ1-3 and V is TRBV4-1; D not resolved. The CDR3 runs to 14 residues. Trimming took off 3 bases at V and 2 bases at J, with 8 bases between the two ends. Germline V gene sequence: CDR1 MGHRA, CDR2 YSYEKL. The CDR3 region is CASSHRRAGNTIYF. The CDR3 nucleotides are TGCGCCAGCAGCCATAGAAGGGCTGGAAACACCATATATTTT.

The table lists this clone with a few counts. The chain employs TRBV10-3 and TRBJ2-2; D gene unclear. The CDR3 runs 15 residues. In germline, CDR1 is ENHRY, CDR2 SYGVKD. Between the trimmed V and J ends, which lost 2 bases and 0 bases, there was a span of 7 bases. Here the CDR3 reads CAISEGNANTGELFF. In DNA form, the CDR3 reads TGTGCCATCAGTGAGGGGAACGCGAACACCGGGGAGCTGTTTTTT.

The V call is TRBV5-4, the J call TRBJ2-7; perhaps D is TRBD1 or TRBD2 (5 bases each). The V gene's germline CDR1 is SGHNT and CDR2 YYREEE (reference sequence). V was cut by 4 bases and J by 2 bases, with 16 bases left in between. This CDR3 contains 15 residues. The CDR3 here is CASSHPGTTTYEQYF. DNA for the CDR3: TGTGCCAGCAGCCACCCCGGGACCACAACCTACGAGCAGTACTTC.

The chain is built from TRBV5-1 and TRBJ2-2; D is unresolved. Germline CDR1 and CDR2: SGHRS and YFSETQ. The V gene lost 2 bases and the J gene lost 4 bases, with 15 bases spanning the gap. This CDR3 comprises 16 residues. The CDR3 nucleotides are TGCGCCAGCAGCTTCGGTCCTAACCCAAGCACCGGGGAGCTGTTTTTT. Translation: CASSFGPNPSTGELFF.